This entry features one TCR beta chain sequence. The data are from a study of blood T cell repertoires in COVID-19. Whole-study context: Samples of COVID-19 (acute and convalescent) were obtained from the United States, Italy and Spain. T cells, B-cell-depleted T cells, or PBMCs provided the cDNA or gDNA that served as material.

V was shortened by 6 bases and J by 2 bases, with 13 bases between the two germline ends. The CDR3 is made up of 14 amino acids. In germline, CDR1 is MDHEN, CDR2 SYDVKM. Per the original methods: Using reference gene primer amplification, nucleated cell counts were estimated. This table comes from immunoSEQ multiplex PCR, and its TCRdb copy is limited to in-frame clones, with some not included. V and J calls and clone size are as listed in that table; D and trimming were resolved from the DNA. The table has some 200,000 clones, 83% seen once. This sequence originates from a woman aged 40 to 50 with acute or convalescent COVID-19. Sequences were obtained from peripheral blood. The chain carries TRBV28 and TRBJ2-5, with D possibly matching TRBD2 (5 bases). The CDR3 protein is CASRLALPQETQYF. The CDR3 DNA follows: TGTGCCAGCAGGTTAGCGTTACCTCAAGAGACCCAGTACTTC.